This T cell receptor (beta chain) was sequenced in a study of PD-L1 blockade in urothelial cancer. The CDR3 length is 14 residues. CDR1 SNHLY and CDR2 FYNNEI come from the germline V gene. V lost 7 bases to trimming and J lost 2 bases; unmatched junction nucleotides: 5. Some clones are missing from TCRdb's copy, which holds only in-frame ones; the method was immunoSEQ multiplex PCR. Of about 84,000 clones in the sample, around 80% are singletons; the top ten hold more than 8%. This receptor was obtained from a man between 70 and 80 years old with urothelial cancer. The chain joins TRBV2 to TRBJ1-3; 7 positions match TRBD1. Sequenced here: PBMCs, sampled around atezolizumab (anti-PD-L1) treatment. The CDR3 nucleotides read TGTGCCAGCACCGGGGGACAGACTGGAAACACCATATATTTT. It yields the protein CASTGGQTGNTIYF. Full variable domain (outside the CDR3, taken from reference TRBV2 and TRBJ1-3): EPEVTQTPSHQVTQMGQEVILRCVPISNHLYFYWYRQILGQKVEFLVSFYNNEISEKSEIFDDQFSVERPDGSNFTLKIRSTKLEDSAMYFCASTGGQTGNTIYFGEGSWLTVV.